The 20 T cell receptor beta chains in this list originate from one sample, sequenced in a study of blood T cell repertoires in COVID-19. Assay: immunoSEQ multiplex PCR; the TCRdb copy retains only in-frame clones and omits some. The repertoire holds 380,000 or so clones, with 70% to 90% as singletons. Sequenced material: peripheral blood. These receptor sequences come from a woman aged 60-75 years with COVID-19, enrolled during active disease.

CDR3 sequence: CASRGGPYGTQYF. Here the CDR3 DNA reads TGTGCCAGCAGGGGGGGTCCCTATGGTACGCAGTATTTT. The V gene is TRBV2, the J gene TRBJ2-3; tentative D call: TRBD2 (6 bases). The V end lost 6 bases, the J end lost 8 bases, and 15 bases lay between the germline ends. This CDR3 is 13 amino acids long. From germline, CDR1 is SNHLY and CDR2 FYNNEI.

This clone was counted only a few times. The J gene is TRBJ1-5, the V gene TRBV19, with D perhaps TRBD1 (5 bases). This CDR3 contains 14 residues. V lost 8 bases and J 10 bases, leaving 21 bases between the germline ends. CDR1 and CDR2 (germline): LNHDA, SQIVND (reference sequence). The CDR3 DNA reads TGTGCCAGTCTGGGGCAGGGAGGTTGGATCCCCCAGCATTTT. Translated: CASLGQGGWIPQHF.

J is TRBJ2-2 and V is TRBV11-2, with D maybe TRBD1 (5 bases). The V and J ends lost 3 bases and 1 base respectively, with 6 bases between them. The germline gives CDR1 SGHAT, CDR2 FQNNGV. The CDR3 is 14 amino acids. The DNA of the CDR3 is TGTGCCAGCAGCTTGACAGAGAACACCGGGGAGCTGTTTTTT. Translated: CASSLTENTGELFF.

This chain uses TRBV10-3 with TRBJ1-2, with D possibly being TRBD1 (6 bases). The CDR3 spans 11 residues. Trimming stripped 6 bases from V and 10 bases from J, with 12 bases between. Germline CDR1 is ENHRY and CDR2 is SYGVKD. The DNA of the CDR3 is TGTGCCATCAGCGGTGACAGGATCTACACCTTC. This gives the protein CAISGDRIYTF.

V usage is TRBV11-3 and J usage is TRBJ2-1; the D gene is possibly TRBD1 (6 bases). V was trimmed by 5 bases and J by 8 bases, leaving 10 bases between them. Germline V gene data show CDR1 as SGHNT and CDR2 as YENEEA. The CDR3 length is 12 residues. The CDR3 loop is CASSTRGDEQFF. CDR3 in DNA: TGTGCCAGCAGCACCAGGGGCGATGAGCAGTTCTTC.

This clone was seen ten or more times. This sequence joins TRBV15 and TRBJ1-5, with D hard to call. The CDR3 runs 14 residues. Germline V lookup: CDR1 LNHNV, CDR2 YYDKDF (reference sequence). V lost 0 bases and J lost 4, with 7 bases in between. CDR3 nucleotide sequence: TGTGCCACCAGCAGAGATGGCGGTAATCAGCCCCAGCATTTT. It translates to CATSRDGGNQPQHF.

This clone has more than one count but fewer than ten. DNA of the CDR3: TGTGCCAGCAGTGATTCCAGGGAAGTTGGATCACCCCTCCACTTT. Its protein is CASSDSREVGSPLHF. The V and J genes are TRBV6-4 and TRBJ1-6; D is perhaps TRBD1 (5 bases). Between the trimmed V and J ends, which lost 3 bases and 10 bases, there was a span of 16 bases. Germline-derived CDR1 and CDR2 are MRHNA and SNTAGT. CDR3 size: 15 residues.

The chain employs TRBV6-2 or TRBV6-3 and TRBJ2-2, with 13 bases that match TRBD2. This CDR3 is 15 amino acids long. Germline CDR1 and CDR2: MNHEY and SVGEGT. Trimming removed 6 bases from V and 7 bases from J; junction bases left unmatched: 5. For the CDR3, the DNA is TGTGCCAGCAGCCGACTAGCGGGGGGTGTCGGGGAGCTGTTTTTT. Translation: CASSRLAGGVGELFF.

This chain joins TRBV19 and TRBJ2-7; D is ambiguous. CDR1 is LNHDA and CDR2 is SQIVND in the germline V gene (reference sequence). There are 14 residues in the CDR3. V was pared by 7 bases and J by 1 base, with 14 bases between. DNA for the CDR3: TGTGCCAGTAACAGTCCCGACGAATCCTACGAGCAGTACTTC. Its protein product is CASNSPDESYEQYF.

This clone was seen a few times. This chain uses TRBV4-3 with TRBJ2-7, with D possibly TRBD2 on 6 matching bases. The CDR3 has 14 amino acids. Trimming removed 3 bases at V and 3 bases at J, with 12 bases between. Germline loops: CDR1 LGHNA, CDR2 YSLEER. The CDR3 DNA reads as TGCGCCAGCAGCCAGGAGGGAAGGTTCTACGAGCAGTACTTC. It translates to CASSQEGRFYEQYF.

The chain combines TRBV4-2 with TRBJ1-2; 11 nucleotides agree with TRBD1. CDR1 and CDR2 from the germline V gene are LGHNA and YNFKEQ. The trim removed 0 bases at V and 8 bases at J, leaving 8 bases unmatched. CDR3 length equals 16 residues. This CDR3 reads CASSQDWGQGDVGYTF. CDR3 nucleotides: TGTGCCAGCAGCCAAGATTGGGGACAGGGGGACGTCGGCTACACCTTC.

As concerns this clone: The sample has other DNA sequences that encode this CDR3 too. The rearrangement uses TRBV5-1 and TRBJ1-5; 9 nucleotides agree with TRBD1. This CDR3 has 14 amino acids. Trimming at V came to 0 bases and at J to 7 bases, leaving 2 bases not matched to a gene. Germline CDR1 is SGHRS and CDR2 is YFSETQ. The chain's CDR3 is CASSLGQGDQPQHF. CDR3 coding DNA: TGCGCCAGCAGCTTGGGACAGGGGGACCAGCCCCAGCATTTT.

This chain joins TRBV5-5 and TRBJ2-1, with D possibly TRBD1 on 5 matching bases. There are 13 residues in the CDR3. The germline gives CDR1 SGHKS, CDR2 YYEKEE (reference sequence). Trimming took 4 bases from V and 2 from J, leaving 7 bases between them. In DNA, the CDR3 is TGTGCCAGCAGCGTACAGGCCTACAATGAGCAGTTCTTC. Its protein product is CASSVQAYNEQFF.

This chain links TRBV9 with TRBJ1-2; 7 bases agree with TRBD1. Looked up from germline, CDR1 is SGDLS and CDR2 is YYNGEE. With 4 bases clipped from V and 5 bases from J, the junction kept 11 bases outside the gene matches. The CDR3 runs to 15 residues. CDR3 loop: CASSKDPGQNYGYTF. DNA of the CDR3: TGTGCCAGCAGCAAAGATCCGGGACAGAATTATGGCTACACCTTC.

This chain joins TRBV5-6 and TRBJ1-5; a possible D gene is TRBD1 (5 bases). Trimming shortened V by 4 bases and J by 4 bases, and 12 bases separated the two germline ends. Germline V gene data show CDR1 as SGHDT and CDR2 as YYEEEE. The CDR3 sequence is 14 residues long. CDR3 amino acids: CASSKGTLNQPQHF. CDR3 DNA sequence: TGTGCCAGCAGCAAGGGGACTTTAAATCAGCCCCAGCATTTT.

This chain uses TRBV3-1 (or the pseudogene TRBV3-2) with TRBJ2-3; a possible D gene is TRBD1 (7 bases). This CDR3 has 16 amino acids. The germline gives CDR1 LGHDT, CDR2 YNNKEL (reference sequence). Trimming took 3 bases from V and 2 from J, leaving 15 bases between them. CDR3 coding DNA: TGTGCCAGCAGCCACGCACAGGGGAGGAACACAGATACGCAGTATTTT. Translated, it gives CASSHAQGRNTDTQYF.

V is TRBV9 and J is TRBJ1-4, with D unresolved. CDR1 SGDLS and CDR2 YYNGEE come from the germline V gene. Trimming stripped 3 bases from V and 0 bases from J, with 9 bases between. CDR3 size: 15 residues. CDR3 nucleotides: TGTGCCAGCAGCGCCAGACTAGCAACTAATGAAAAACTGTTTTTT. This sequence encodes CASSARLATNEKLFF. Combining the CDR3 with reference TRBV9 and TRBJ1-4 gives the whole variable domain DSGVTQTPKHLITATGQRVTLRCSPRSGDLSVYWYQQSLDQGLQFLIQYYNGEERAKGNILERFSAQQFPDLHSELNLSSLELGDSALYFCASSARLATNEKLFFGSGTQLSVL.

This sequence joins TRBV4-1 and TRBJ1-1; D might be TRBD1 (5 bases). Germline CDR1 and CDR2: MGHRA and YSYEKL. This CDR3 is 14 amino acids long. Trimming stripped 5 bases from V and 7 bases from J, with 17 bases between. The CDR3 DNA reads TGCGCCAGCAGCGATCAAAGGGGAAAGAATGAAGCTTTCTTT. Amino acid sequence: CASSDQRGKNEAFF.

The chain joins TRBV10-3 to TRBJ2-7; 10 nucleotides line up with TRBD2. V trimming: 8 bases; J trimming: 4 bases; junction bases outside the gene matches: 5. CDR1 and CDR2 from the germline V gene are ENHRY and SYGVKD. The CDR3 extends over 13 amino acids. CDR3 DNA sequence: TGTGCCATCGCTACTAGCGGGGCTTACGAGCAGTACTTC. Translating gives CAIATSGAYEQYF.

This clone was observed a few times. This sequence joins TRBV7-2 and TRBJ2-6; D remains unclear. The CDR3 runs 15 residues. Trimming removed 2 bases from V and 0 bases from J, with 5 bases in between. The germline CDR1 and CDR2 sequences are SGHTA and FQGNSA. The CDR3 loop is CASSLLLSGANVLTF. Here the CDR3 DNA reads TGTGCCAGCAGCTTACTCCTCTCTGGGGCCAACGTCCTGACTTTC.